These 4 T cell receptor beta chains share one sample of origin, sequenced in a study of vaccination effects on CD4 cells after COVID-19. Expansion of antigen-specific CD4+ T cells with viral peptide pools was carried out by the ViraFEST assay before sequencing. The culture ran for approximately 9 days before CD4+ T cells were isolated. Participants got two doses of BNT162b2 or mRNA-1273 vaccine. Using immunoSEQ multiplex PCR, the repertoire was profiled, and TCRdb retains in-frame clones only, with some absent. Of approximately 70,000 clones listed, over 70% are singletons. Their cognate antigens are unknown. The sequences come from CD4+ T cells from PBMCs cultured with HCoV-229E spike peptides, collected after COVID-19 vaccination. The receptors here all came from a human donor who received a COVID-19 vaccine.

V and J are TRBV6-5 and TRBJ1-3; D uncertain. This CDR3 is built from 15 residues. Per germline, CDR1 MNHEY and CDR2 SVGAGI. V was trimmed by 2 bases and J by 0 bases, leaving 8 bases between them. CDR3 residues: CASSYKPRSGNTIYF. The CDR3 DNA reads TGTGCCAGCAGTTACAAGCCCCGCTCTGGAAACACCATATATTTT.

The count of this clone is one. The V gene is TRBV30, the J gene TRBJ1-2, with TRBD1 identical over 8 bases. Trimming at V came to 1 base and at J to 7 bases, leaving 8 bases not matched to a gene. The CDR3 sequence is 14 residues long. The V gene's germline CDR1 is GTSNPN and CDR2 SVGIG (reference sequence). The CDR3 DNA sequence: TGTGCCTGGAGTGGCCTACAGGGGGTGGGTGGCTACACCTTC. Translated: CAWSGLQGVGGYTF.

The chain joins TRBV2 to TRBJ1-3; 8 bases are a match to TRBD1. The J segment lost 4 bases and the V segment lost 6 bases, leaving 5 bases of the junction unmatched. Germline CDR1 is SNHLY and CDR2 is FYNNEI. CDR3 length: 14 amino acids. As DNA, the CDR3 is TGTGCCAGCAGGGGGACAGGTTTGGGAAACACCATATATTTT. Translated, it gives CASRGTGLGNTIYF.

This chain links TRBV18 with TRBJ1-1; unclear D gene. The V and J ends lost 4 bases and 6 bases respectively, with 15 bases between them. The CDR3 spans 14 residues. Germline CDR1 reads KGHSH; CDR2 reads LQKENI. This CDR3 is CASSLLREKAEAFF. The CDR3, as DNA: TGTGCCAGCTCACTTTTAAGGGAAAAAGCTGAAGCTTTCTTT.